What follows are 23 T cell receptor beta chains derived from one specimen sequenced in a study of monozygotic twins with inflammatory bowel disease. From its re-call of the 5' RACE reads, TCRdb lists each CDR3 protein once, without DNA. Found here are more than 100,000 distinct CDR3 sequences; the top ten clones hold roughly 1.8%. The sample comprised blood. The receptors originated from a human donor with ulcerative colitis or Crohn's disease, or a healthy co-twin of an affected twin (not recorded which).

CDR3 sequence: CATRLGPAEQYF. The chain uses TRBV28 and TRBJ2-7; absent DNA, TCRdb's TRBD1 call cannot be checked. Germline V gene sequence: CDR1 MDHEN, CDR2 SYDVKM. The CDR3 is 12 residues long.

The chain carries TRBV12-3 or TRBV12-4 and TRBJ2-7; TCRdb names TRBD1, which stays unverified in the absence of DNA. The CDR3 totals 12 residues. This chain's CDR3 is CASRGGSVEQYF.

The chain combines TRBV7-8 with TRBJ2-5. Germline loops: CDR1 SGHVS, CDR2 FQNEAQ. The CDR3 totals 13 residues. CDR3 residues: CASSSERWKTQYF. The variable domain in full, with the rest retrieved from reference TRBV7-8 and TRBJ2-5, is GAGVSQSPRYKVAKRGQDVALRCDPISGHVSLFWYQQALGQGPEFLTYFQNEAQLDKSGLPSDRFFAERPEGSVSTLKIQRTQQEDSAVYLCASSSERWKTQYFGPGTRLLVL.

The V call is TRBV12-3 or TRBV12-4, the J call TRBJ2-3. The CDR3 consists of 16 residues. The CDR3 is CASSLVTASGTDTQYF.

The gene calls are TRBV12-3 or TRBV12-4 and TRBJ1-5. CDR3 length: 16 amino acids. This CDR3 is CASSLLSSGTNQPQHF.

The chain recombines TRBV28 with TRBJ2-2. Germline lookup yields CDR1 MDHEN and CDR2 SYDVKM. The CDR3 length is 17 residues. The chain's CDR3 is CASSFRGHYANTGELFF.

The CDR3 reads CASSLGGTSGRANEQYF. The chain recombines TRBV7-2 with TRBJ2-7; without DNA, the TCRdb call of TRBD2 cannot be checked. The V gene's germline CDR1 is SGHTA and CDR2 FQGNSA. This CDR3 comprises 17 residues.

The V call is TRBV11-2, the J call TRBJ1-1; TCRdb designates TRBD1, a call that cannot be tested without DNA. This CDR3 has 13 amino acids. Germline V CDR1 and CDR2: SGHAT, FQNNGV. The CDR3 loop is CASSRDRVDEAFF.

The V call is TRBV7-2, the J call TRBJ1-3; TCRdb's D call, TRBD1, is unchecked because there is no DNA. There are 15 residues in the CDR3. Germline V lookup: CDR1 SGHTA, CDR2 FQGNSA. The CDR3 loop is CASSPNPGQGYTIYF.

The chain has TRBV5-1 and TRBJ2-1; TCRdb lists TRBD1, though no DNA is available to test this call. The CDR3 is made up of 14 amino acids. In germline, CDR1 is SGHRS, CDR2 YFSETQ. CDR3 protein: CASGGRSYRNEQFF.

The rearrangement links TRBV4-3 to TRBJ1-1; the D call of TRBD1 rests on TCRdb alone, since no DNA is present to check it. Germline assignment: CDR1 LGHNA and CDR2 YSLEER. This CDR3 has 15 residues. CDR3 loop: CASSQKTTGGFEAFF.

The rearrangement joins TRBV12-3 or TRBV12-4 to TRBJ2-1; TCRdb's D call, TRBD2, is unchecked because there is no DNA. The length of the CDR3 is 13 residues. The CDR3 region is CASTQGLAGEQFF.

This chain uses TRBV4-1 with TRBJ2-7; without DNA, the TCRdb call of TRBD2 cannot be checked. The CDR3 has 13 amino acids. Germline V CDR1 and CDR2: MGHRA, YSYEKL. The CDR3 here is CASSPRRLEEQYF.

The V and J genes are TRBV7-2 and TRBJ1-1. Germline V gene data show CDR1 as SGHTA and CDR2 as FQGNSA. This CDR3 contains 16 residues. The chain's CDR3 is CASSLGSRLMNTEAFF.

The rearrangement links TRBV5-1 to TRBJ1-1. The CDR3 has 14 residues. The germline CDR1 and CDR2 sequences are SGHRS and YFSETQ. The CDR3 protein is CASSFVAQNTEAFF.

The rearrangement joins TRBV18 to TRBJ2-3; without DNA, the TCRdb call of TRBD2 cannot be checked. This CDR3 comprises 17 residues. CDR1 KGHSH and CDR2 LQKENI come from the germline V gene. CDR3 in amino acids: CASSRTQGSGTADTQYF. The whole variable domain, remainder taken from reference TRBV18 and TRBJ2-3, is NAGVMQNPRHLVRRRGQEARLRCSPMKGHSHVYWYRQLPEEGLKFMVYLQKENIIDESGMPKERFSAEFPKEGPSILRIQQVVRGDSAAYFCASSRTQGSGTADTQYFGPGTRLTVL.

The chain employs TRBV4-1 and TRBJ2-7; TCRdb returns TRBD2, unconfirmable since there is no DNA. The length of the CDR3 is 15 residues. Germline V gene sequence: CDR1 MGHRA, CDR2 YSYEKL. CDR3 residues: CASSQDLEVWNEQYF.

The V call is TRBV10-3, the J call TRBJ2-7. CDR1 is ENHRY and CDR2 is SYGVKD in the germline V gene. The CDR3 sequence is 13 residues long. The CDR3 spells CAMSEGSTYEQYF.

The gene calls are TRBV24-1 and TRBJ2-2; TCRdb returns TRBD2, unconfirmable since there is no DNA. The CDR3 length is 15 residues. The germline V gene has CDR1 KGHDR and CDR2 SFDVKD. This CDR3 is CATSDTRGGAGELFF.

The chain is built from TRBV7-2 and TRBJ2-7; lacking DNA, the TRBD2 call made by TCRdb goes unchecked. The germline gives CDR1 SGHTA, CDR2 FQGNSA. The CDR3 runs 14 residues. Here the CDR3 reads CASSTSLGFYEQYF.

The V gene is TRBV6-2 or TRBV6-3, the J gene TRBJ2-7; TCRdb picks TRBD1, but there is no DNA to check that call. In germline, CDR1 is MNHEY, CDR2 SVGEGT. The CDR3 totals 15 residues. The CDR3 is CASRKDDRGNNEQYF.

The rearrangement uses TRBV7-2 and TRBJ2-2. The CDR3 is 14 amino acids. From germline, CDR1 is SGHTA and CDR2 FQGNSA. CDR3: CASSLVGNTGELFF.

This sequence joins TRBV2 and TRBJ2-2; as DNA is missing, the TRBD1 call by TCRdb cannot be tested. The CDR3 is 15 amino acids. CDR1 SNHLY and CDR2 FYNNEI come from the germline V gene. The CDR3 reads CASRRDTGGGGELFF.